The entry below describes one T cell receptor (beta chain). Its antigen remains unidentified. The record originates from a study of OX40 agonist ivuxolimab in advanced cancers. Study as a whole: While on treatment, patients had intravenous ivuxolimab at 0.01 to 10 mg/kg every 2 weeks. A mean age of about 56 years, range about 23 to 90, was recorded, and around 85% were male. Partial responses were seen in three patients, one with hepatocellular carcinoma and two with cutaneous melanoma. Points from the study as a whole: Among the lowest peripheral clonal expansion occurred in 0.1-3.0 mg/kg partial responders.

The repertoire was sequenced with immunoSEQ multiplex PCR; TCRdb's copy has only in-frame clones and lacks some. There are about 42,000 clones in the sample; about 81% occur only once, and roughly 2.5% lies in the top ten. The CDR3 totals 14 residues. V gave up 5 bases and J gave up 1 base; unmatched junction bases: 2. Germline CDR1 is SGHTA and CDR2 is FQGTGA. The specimen was CD4+ or CD8+ T cells sorted from blood, collected in a trial of the OX40 agonist ivuxolimab. The chain uses TRBV7-3 and TRBJ1-1; 9 nucleotides agree with TRBD1. The sequence derives from an adult with an advanced solid tumor such as melanoma, head and neck, liver or kidney cancer. CDR3 protein: CASSQTGGNTEAFF. The CDR3 DNA follows: TGTGCCAGCAGCCAGACAGGGGGGAACACTGAAGCTTTCTTT.